A single T cell receptor beta chain is shown here with its context. Its antigen is currently unknown. Amplification used 60 Vbeta primers and 13 Jbeta primers. Assay used: immunoSEQ multiplex PCR; TCRdb lists only in-frame clones, some missing. The listing records approximately 110,000 clones. These data belong to a study of cytomegalovirus exposure and HLA in healthy donors. Study background: Early on, a data release was issued that held approximately 92 million unique TCRs from HLA-typed donors. Overall study findings and caveats: Researchers reportedly found TCR beta sequences accurately predicted most subjects' HLA-A and HLA-B alleles.

The source material was PBMCs. This TCR derives from a middle-aged man in good health and CMV-seronegative.

The CDR3 DNA reads TGTGCCAGCAGTTTCCAGCAGGGGTGGACTTTCTTT. Protein: CASSFQQGWTFF. The J gene is TRBJ1-1, the V gene TRBV28; maybe TRBD1 (6 bases). V was trimmed by 3 bases and J by 12 bases, leaving 14 bases between them. Germline CDR1 MDHEN, CDR2 SYDVKM. The CDR3 loop spans 12 amino acids.